This TCR beta chain was captured in a study of blood T cell repertoires in COVID-19. Looking at the study overall: Researchers got acute and convalescent COVID-19 samples from the United States, Italy and Spain.

Individuals aged about 18 to 100 years were recruited from some 26 US areas. Participant-given clinical history determined each cohort assignment. The study counted Cohort 3 donors as recovered given two negative PCRs, clearance, or symptom resolution. This clone was seen only once. Some clones are missing from TCRdb's copy, which holds only in-frame ones; the method was immunoSEQ multiplex PCR. The sample consists of approximately 200,000 clones, roughly 83% of them appearing once. The CDR3 contains 12 residues. The V segment lost 6 bases and the J segment 4 bases; nucleotides outside the gene matches: 2. Per the germline V gene, CDR1 is MDHEN and CDR2 is SYDVKM.

This chain joins TRBV28 and TRBJ1-1; 7 nucleotides agree with TRBD1. The sequence came from a woman in her twenties or thirties who had recovered from COVID-19. The sequenced material came from PBMCs or T cells enriched from blood (not recorded which). Here the CDR3 DNA reads TGTGCCAGCAGCACAGGGGTCACTGAAGCTTTCTTT. Residues: CASSTGVTEAFF.